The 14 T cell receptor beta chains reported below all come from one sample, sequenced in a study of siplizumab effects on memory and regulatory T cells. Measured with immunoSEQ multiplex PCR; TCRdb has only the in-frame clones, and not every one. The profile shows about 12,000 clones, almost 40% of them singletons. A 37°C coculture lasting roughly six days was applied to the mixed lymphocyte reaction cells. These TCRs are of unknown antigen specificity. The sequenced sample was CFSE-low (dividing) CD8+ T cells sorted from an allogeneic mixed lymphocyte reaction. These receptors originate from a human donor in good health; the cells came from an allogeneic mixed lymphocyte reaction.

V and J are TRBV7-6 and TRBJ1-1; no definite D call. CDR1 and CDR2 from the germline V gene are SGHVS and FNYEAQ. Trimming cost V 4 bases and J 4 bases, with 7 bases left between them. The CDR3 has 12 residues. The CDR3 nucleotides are TGTGCCAGCAGCTCAAGGGTCACTGAAGCTTTCTTT. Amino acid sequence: CASSSRVTEAFF.

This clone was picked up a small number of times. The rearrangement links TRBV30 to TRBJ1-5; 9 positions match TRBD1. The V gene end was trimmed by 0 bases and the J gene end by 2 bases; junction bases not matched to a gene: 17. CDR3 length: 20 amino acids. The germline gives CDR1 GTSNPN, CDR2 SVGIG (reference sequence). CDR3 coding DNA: TGTGCCTGGAGTGTACCGGAAGGACAGGGGCTAGTTTTGGGCAATCAGCCCCAGCATTTT. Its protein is CAWSVPEGQGLVLGNQPQHF.

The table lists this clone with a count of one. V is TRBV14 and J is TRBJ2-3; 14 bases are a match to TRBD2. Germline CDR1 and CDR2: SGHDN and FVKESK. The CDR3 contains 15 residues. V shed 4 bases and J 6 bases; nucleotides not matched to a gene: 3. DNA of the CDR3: TGTGCCAGCAGCCGGACTAGCGGGAGGTGGGATACGCAGTATTTT. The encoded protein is CASSRTSGRWDTQYF.

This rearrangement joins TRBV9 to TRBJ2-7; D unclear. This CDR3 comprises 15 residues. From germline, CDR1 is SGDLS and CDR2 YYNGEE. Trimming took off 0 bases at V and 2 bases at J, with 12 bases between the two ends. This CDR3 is CASSVGLGRTYEQYF. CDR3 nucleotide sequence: TGTGCCAGCAGCGTAGGTCTGGGCCGAACCTACGAGCAGTACTTC.

This CDR3 is CAILGGPGTFNYNEQFF. CDR3 DNA: TGTGCCATTCTCGGGGGCCCAGGGACCTTTAATTACAATGAGCAGTTCTTC. The chain carries TRBV2 and TRBJ2-1; tentatively, D is TRBD1 or TRBD2 (6 bases each). The V gene's germline CDR1 is SNHLY and CDR2 FYNNEI. Trimming pared 10 bases from V and 4 bases from J, leaving 26 bases between. CDR3 length: 17 residues.

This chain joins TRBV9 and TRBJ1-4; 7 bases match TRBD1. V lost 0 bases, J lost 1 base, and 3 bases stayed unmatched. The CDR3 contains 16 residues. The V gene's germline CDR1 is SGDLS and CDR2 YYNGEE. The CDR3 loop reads CASSVEGGVTNEKLFF. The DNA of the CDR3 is TGTGCCAGCAGCGTAGAAGGGGGCGTAACTAATGAAAAACTGTTTTTT.

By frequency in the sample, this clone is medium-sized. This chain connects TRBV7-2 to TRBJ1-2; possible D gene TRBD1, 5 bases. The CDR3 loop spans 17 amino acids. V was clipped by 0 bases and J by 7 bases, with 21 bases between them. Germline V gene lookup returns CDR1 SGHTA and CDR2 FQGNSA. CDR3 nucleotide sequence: TGTGCCAGCAGCTTAGCGCTAGGGACGCCAGAGCCCATTGGCTACACCTTC. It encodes CASSLALGTPEPIGYTF.

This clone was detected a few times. This chain's CDR3 is CASSVDSFVSYEQYF. The CDR3, as DNA: TGTGCCAGCAGCGTGGACAGTTTTGTCTCCTACGAGCAGTACTTC. The rearrangement uses TRBV9 and TRBJ2-7, with D possibly being TRBD1 (6 bases). V gave up 2 bases and J gave up 0 bases, with 12 bases separating them. Per the germline V gene, CDR1 is SGDLS and CDR2 is YYNGEE. There are 15 residues in the CDR3.

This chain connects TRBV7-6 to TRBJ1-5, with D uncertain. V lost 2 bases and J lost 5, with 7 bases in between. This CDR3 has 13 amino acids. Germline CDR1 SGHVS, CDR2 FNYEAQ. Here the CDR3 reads CASSLYGHQPQHF. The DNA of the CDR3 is TGTGCCAGCAGCTTATACGGTCATCAGCCCCAGCATTTT.

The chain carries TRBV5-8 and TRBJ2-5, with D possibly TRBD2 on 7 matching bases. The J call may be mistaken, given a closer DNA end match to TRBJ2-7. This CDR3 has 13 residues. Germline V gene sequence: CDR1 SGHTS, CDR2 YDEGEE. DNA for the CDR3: TGTGCCAGCAAAAAACGGGGGGCACGCGAGCAGTACTTC. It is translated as CASKKRGAREQYF.

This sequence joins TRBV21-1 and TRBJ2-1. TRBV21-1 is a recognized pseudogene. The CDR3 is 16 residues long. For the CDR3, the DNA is TGTGCCAGCAGCAAAAGGGGGACTCGCAAGTGCAATGAGCAGTTCTTC. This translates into CASSKRGTRKCNEQFF.

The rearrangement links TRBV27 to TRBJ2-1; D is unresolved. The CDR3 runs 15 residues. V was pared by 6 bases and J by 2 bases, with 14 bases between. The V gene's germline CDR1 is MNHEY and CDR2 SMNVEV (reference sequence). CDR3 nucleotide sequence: TGTGCCAGCAGCCCGACCCCACCGACCTACAATGAGCAGTTCTTC. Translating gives CASSPTPPTYNEQFF.

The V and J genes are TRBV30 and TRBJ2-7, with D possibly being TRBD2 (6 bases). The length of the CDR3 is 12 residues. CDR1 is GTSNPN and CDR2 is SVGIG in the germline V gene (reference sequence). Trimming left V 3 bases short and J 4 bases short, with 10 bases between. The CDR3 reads CAWRGTPYEQYF. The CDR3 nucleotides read TGTGCCTGGAGGGGGACTCCTTACGAGCAGTACTTC. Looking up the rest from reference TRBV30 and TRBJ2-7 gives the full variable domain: SQTIHQWPATLVQPVGSPLSLECTVEGTSNPNLYWYRQAAGRGLQLLFYSVGIGQISSEVPQNLSASRPQDRQFILSSKKLLLSDSGFYLCAWRGTPYEQYFGPGTRLTVT.

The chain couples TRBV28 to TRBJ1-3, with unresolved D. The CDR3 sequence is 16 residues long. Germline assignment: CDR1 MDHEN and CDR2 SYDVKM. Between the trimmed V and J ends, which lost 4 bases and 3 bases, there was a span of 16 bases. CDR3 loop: CASSSGGEALGNTIYF. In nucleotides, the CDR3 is TGTGCCAGCAGTTCGGGCGGGGAGGCGCTTGGAAACACCATATATTTT.